Each of the 10 T cell receptor beta chains below was sequenced from the same sample in a study of control samples from healthy donors and cancer patients (dated by TCRdb to 2018 to 2020). Libraries were prepared through the immunoSEQ multiplex PCR assay. TCRdb carries this immuneACCESS record with in-frame sequences only. Its versions omit some clonotypes, under half of them owing to an unresolved V gene in the studies checked, with the rest unexplained. This sample's clone table shows around 190,000 clones. Around 2% of the sample is taken by the ten largest. The sequenced sample was blood. Receptors originate from a woman in her thirties in good health.

The CDR3 here is CASSQVRVNQPQHF. CDR3 nucleotide sequence: TGCGCCAGCAGCCAAGTAAGAGTCAATCAGCCCCAGCATTTT. The chain is built from TRBV4-3 and TRBJ1-5; D is undetermined. CDR3 size: 14 residues. Per the germline V gene, CDR1 is LGHNA and CDR2 is YSLEER. V was shortened by 1 base and J by 3 bases, with 7 bases between the two germline ends.

The chain uses TRBV9 and TRBJ1-5; D possibly corresponds to TRBD1 (5 bases). CDR1 and CDR2 (germline): SGDLS, YYNGEE. There are 13 residues in the CDR3. Trimming left V 4 bases short and J 1 base short, with 6 bases between. CDR3 region: CASSRDSNQPQHF. DNA of the CDR3: TGTGCCAGCAGCCGGGACAGCAATCAGCCCCAGCATTTT.

The chain carries TRBV28 and TRBJ2-1; D not certain. CDR3 length: 13 residues. CDR1 is MDHEN, CDR2 SYDVKM, per germline. V was trimmed by 6 bases and J by 6 bases, leaving 12 bases between them. The CDR3 nucleotides read TGTGCCAGCAGCTACCCGATTTCCAATGAGCAGTTCTTC. This encodes CASSYPISNEQFF.

The chain combines TRBV5-1 with TRBJ1-1; 10 nucleotides agree with TRBD1. This CDR3 contains 17 residues. The V gene's germline CDR1 is SGHRS and CDR2 YFSETQ. J lost 4 bases, V lost 0 bases, and 9 bases had no gene match. The CDR3 DNA reads as TGCGCCAGCAGCTTGGGGGACAGGGGAAAGGGTCGCACTGAAGCTTTCTTT. As protein: CASSLGDRGKGRTEAFF.

The CDR3 reads CASSSGDEKLFF. The CDR3 nucleotides read TGTGCCAGCAGTTCCGGAGATGAAAAACTGTTTTTT. This rearrangement joins TRBV28 to TRBJ1-4, with D uncertain. Germline assignment: CDR1 MDHEN and CDR2 SYDVKM. Trimming cost V 4 bases and J 6 bases, with 6 bases left between them. The CDR3 covers 12 residues.

The V and J genes are TRBV7-2 and TRBJ2-5, with D tentatively TRBD1 (5 bases). The CDR3 has 13 amino acids. Germline V lookup: CDR1 SGHTA, CDR2 FQGNSA. Trimming pared 4 bases from V and 0 bases from J, leaving 6 bases between. The chain's CDR3 is CASSSDNQETQYF. CDR3 coding DNA: TGTGCCAGCAGCTCGGACAACCAAGAGACCCAGTACTTC.

The gene calls are TRBV5-8 and TRBJ1-6; 7 positions agree with TRBD1. Per germline, CDR1 SGHTS and CDR2 YDEGEE. After removal of 7 bases from V and 7 bases from J, the junction contained 11 bases not matched to a gene. This CDR3 is built from 15 residues. CDR3 region: CASSIWDSSNSPLHF. CDR3 nucleotides: TGTGCCAGCTCCATATGGGACAGCAGCAATTCACCCCTCCACTTT.

The chain recombines TRBV5-1 with TRBJ1-1; 9 bases are a match to TRBD1. CDR1 SGHRS and CDR2 YFSETQ come from the germline V gene. CDR3 length equals 16 residues. With V trimmed by 4 bases and J by 1 base, 8 bases remained unmatched. The CDR3 nucleotides read TGCGCCAGCAGCCTAGGGACAGGGCGGGGGAACACTGAAGCTTTCTTT. Translating gives CASSLGTGRGNTEAFF.

The V gene is TRBV28, the J gene TRBJ2-4; 7 nucleotides align to TRBD2. The CDR3 is 14 amino acids. Trimming took 5 bases from V and 6 from J; bases not matched to a gene: 7. The germline gives CDR1 MDHEN, CDR2 SYDVKM. The CDR3: CASSGGDLGNIQYF. The CDR3 nucleotides are TGTGCCAGCAGTGGGGGGGACTTGGGAAACATTCAGTACTTC.

This chain uses TRBV7-3 with TRBJ2-6; 13 bases fit TRBD2. Germline CDR1 reads SGHTA; CDR2 reads FQGTGA. The J segment lost 0 bases and the V segment lost 6 bases, leaving 5 bases of the junction unmatched. CDR3 length: 18 residues. The CDR3 is CASSLLAGGPSGANVLTF. In nucleotides, the CDR3 is TGTGCCAGCAGTTTACTAGCGGGGGGGCCCTCTGGGGCCAACGTCCTGACTTTC.